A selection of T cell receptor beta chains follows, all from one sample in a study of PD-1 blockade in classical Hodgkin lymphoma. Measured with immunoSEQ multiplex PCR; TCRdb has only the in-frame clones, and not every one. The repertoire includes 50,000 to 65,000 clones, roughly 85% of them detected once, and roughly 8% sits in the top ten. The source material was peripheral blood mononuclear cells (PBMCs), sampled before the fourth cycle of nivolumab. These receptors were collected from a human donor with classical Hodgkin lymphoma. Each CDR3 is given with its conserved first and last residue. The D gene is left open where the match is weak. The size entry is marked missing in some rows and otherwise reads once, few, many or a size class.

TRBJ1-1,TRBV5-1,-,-,CASSLSGYPYDTEAFF,TGCGCCAGCAGCTTATCAGGTTATCCCTATGACACTGAAGCTTTCTTT
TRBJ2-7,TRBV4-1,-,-,CASSQGPGVDEQYF,TGCGCCAGCAGCCAAGGTCCAGGGGTCGACGAGCAGTACTTC
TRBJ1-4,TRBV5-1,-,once,CASSLEGSTNEKLFF,TGCGCCAGCAGCTTGGAGGGTTCAACTAATGAAAAACTGTTTTTT
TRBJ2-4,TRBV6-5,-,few,CASSYSQGLAKNIQYF,TGTGCCAGCAGTTACTCGCAGGGGTTAGCCAAAAACATTCAGTACTTC
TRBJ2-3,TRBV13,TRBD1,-,CASTYSTGVTDTQYF,TGTGCCAGCACCTACTCGACAGGGGTTACAGATACGCAGTATTTT
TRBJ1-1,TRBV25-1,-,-,CATQDGWNTEAFF,TGTGCCACCCAGGACGGTTGGAACACTGAAGCTTTCTTT
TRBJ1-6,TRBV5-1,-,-,CASSLGSDGSPLHF,TGCGCCAGCAGCTTGGGGTCGGATGGGTCACCCCTCCACTTT
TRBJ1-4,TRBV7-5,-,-,CARRRGTNEKLFF,TGTGCCAGAAGGAGGGGTACTAATGAAAAACTGTTTTTT
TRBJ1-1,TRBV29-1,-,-,CSVAGRYNTEAFF,TGCAGCGTTGCAGGACGGTACAACACTGAAGCTTTCTTT
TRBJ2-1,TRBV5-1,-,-,CASSLRGSNEQFF,TGCGCCAGCAGCTTGCGGGGGTCCAATGAGCAGTTCTTC
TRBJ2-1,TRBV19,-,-,CATQTQGWSLDEQFF,TGTGCCACCCAGACCCAGGGATGGAGTCTGGATGAGCAGTTCTTC
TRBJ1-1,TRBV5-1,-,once,CASSLITGFYTEAFF,TGCGCCAGCAGCTTGATTACAGGGTTCTACACTGAAGCTTTCTTT
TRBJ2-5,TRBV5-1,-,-,CASSLGEAETQYF,TGCGCCAGCAGCTTGGGGGAAGCAGAGACCCAGTACTTC
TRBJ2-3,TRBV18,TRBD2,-,CASSPGLAGNLDTQYF,TGTGCCAGCTCACCAGGACTAGCGGGGAACCTCGATACGCAGTATTTT
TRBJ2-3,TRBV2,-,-,CASRRTPSPPTDTQYF,TGTGCCAGCAGAAGGACACCTAGCCCCCCCACAGATACGCAGTATTTT
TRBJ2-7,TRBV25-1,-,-,CASSEQGGSSYEQYF,TGTGCCAGCAGTGAACAGGGCGGCAGCTCCTACGAGCAGTACTTC
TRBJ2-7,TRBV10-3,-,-,CAISEKDPGEQYF,TGTGCCATCAGTGAGAAGGATCCGGGCGAGCAGTACTTC
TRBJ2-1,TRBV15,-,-,CATSWENEQFF,TGTGCCACCAGCTGGGAGAATGAGCAGTTCTTC
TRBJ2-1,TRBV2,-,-,CASNPVGGSYNEQFF,TGTGCCAGCAATCCGGTCGGAGGCTCCTACAATGAGCAGTTCTTC
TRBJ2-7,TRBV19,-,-,CASSKGATLSYEQYF,TGTGCCAGTAGTAAAGGGGCGACTCTCTCCTACGAGCAGTACTTC
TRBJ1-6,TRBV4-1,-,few,CASSQDWALSSYNSPLHF,TGCGCCAGCAGCCAAGACTGGGCACTAAGCTCCTATAATTCACCCCTCCACTTT
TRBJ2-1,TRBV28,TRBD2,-,CASNLPGLAGVHEQFF,TGTGCCAGCAACCTGCCGGGACTAGCGGGGGTTCATGAGCAGTTCTTC
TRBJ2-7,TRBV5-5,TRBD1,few,CASSPPGTGKNYEQYF,TGTGCCAGCAGCCCGCCCGGGACAGGAAAGAACTACGAGCAGTACTTC
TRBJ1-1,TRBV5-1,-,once,CASSLDREANTEAFF,TGCGCCAGCAGCTTGGATAGGGAAGCGAACACTGAAGCTTTCTTT
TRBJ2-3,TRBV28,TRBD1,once,CGHGPGQHTDTQYF,TGCGGCCATGGTCCGGGACAGCACACAGATACGCAGTATTTT
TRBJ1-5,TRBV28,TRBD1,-,CASSPGGSNQPQHF,TGTGCCAGCAGCCCAGGGGGAAGCAATCAGCCCCAGCATTTT
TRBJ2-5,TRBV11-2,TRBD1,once,CASSLGLTGGETQYF,TGTGCCAGCAGCTTAGGACTGACAGGGGGGGAGACCCAGTACTTC
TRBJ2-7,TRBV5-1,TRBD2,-,CASSPSSGGPSYEQYF,TGCGCCAGCAGCCCCTCTAGCGGGGGCCCGTCCTACGAGCAGTACTTC
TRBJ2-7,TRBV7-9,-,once,CASSTRGGLAGPALEQYF,TGTGCCAGCAGCACTAGGGGGGGTTTGGCAGGCCCAGCCCTCGAGCAGTACTTC
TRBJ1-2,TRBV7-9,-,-,CASSLLAGINYGYTF,TGTGCCAGCAGCTTACTGGCAGGGATAAACTATGGCTACACCTTC
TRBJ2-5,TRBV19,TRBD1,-,CASSARTGGIKTQYF,TGTGCCAGTAGTGCCCGGACAGGGGGCATAAAGACCCAGTACTTC
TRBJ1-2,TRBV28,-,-,CASSLFGQGRLGYTF,TGTGCCAGCAGTTTATTTGGCCAGGGACGGCTTGGCTACACCTTC
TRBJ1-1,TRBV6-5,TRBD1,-,CASRPGQVMNTEAFF,TGTGCCAGCAGACCAGGACAGGTTATGAACACTGAAGCTTTCTTT
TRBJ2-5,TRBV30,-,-,CAWSVPRDEETQYF,TGTGCCTGGAGTGTACCTAGGGATGAAGAGACCCAGTACTTC
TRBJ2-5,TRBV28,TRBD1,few,CASSSLGQAQETQYF,TGTGCCAGCAGTTCCTTGGGACAGGCGCAAGAGACCCAGTACTTC
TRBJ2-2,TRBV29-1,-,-,CSVQAQGNTGELFF,TGCAGCGTTCAGGCACAGGGGAACACCGGGGAGCTGTTTTTT
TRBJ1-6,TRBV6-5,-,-,CASSTGGALHF,TGTGCCAGCAGTACGGGAGGGGCCCTCCACTTT
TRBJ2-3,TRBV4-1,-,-,CASSQASLTDTQYF,TGCGCCAGCAGCCAAGCGAGCCTCACAGATACGCAGTATTTT
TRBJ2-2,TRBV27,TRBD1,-,CASSLWARGRTGELFF,TGTGCCAGCAGTTTATGGGCCAGGGGGCGTACCGGGGAGCTGTTTTTT
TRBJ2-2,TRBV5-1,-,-,CASSFQGSSGELFF,TGCGCCAGCAGCTTCCAGGGGAGCTCCGGGGAGCTGTTTTTT
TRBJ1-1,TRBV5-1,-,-,CASSLRSVGVITEAFF,TGCGCCAGCAGCTTGAGGTCGGTAGGGGTTATCACTGAAGCTTTCTTT
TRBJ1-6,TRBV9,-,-,CASSVVDSRSPLHF,TGTGCCAGCAGCGTAGTTGACAGTCGTTCACCCCTCCACTTT
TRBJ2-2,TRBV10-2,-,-,CASSEGAGELFF,TGCGCCAGCAGTGAAGGGGCCGGGGAGCTGTTTTTT
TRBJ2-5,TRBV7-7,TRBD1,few,CASSLDRGETQYF,TGTGCCAGCAGCTTAGACAGGGGTGAGACCCAGTACTTC
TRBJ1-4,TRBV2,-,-,CASSEEGGRRKLFF,TGTGCCAGCAGTGAAGAGGGAGGTAGGCGAAAACTGTTTTTT
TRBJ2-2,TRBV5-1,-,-,CASSLVRAGTGELFF,TGCGCCAGCAGCTTGGTGCGGGCCGGGACCGGGGAGCTGTTTTTT
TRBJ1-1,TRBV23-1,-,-,CAYAPRGLNTEAFF,TGCGCCTACGCTCCTCGAGGGCTGAACACTGAAGCTTTCTTT
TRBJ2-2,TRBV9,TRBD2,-,CASSVWTSSGELFF,TGTGCCAGCAGCGTCTGGACTAGTTCTGGGGAGCTGTTTTTT
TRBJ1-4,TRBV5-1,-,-,CASSFHPGEEVTNEKLFF,TGCGCCAGCAGCTTTCATCCAGGGGAAGAAGTGACTAATGAAAAACTGTTTTTT
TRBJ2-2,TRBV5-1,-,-,CASSLEPNTGELFF,TGCGCCAGCAGCTTGGAACCGAACACCGGGGAGCTGTTTTTT
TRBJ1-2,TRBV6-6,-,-,CASSYSLENGYTF,TGTGCCAGCAGTTATTCTCTTGAGAATGGCTACACCTTC
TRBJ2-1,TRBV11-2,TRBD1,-,CASSLGQGGHEQFF,TGTGCCAGCAGCTTGGGACAGGGTGGGCATGAGCAGTTCTTC
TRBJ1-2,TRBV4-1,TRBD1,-,CASSQGQGAGGYTF,TGCGCCAGCAGCCAAGGACAGGGGGCGGGTGGCTACACCTTC